The 25 T cell receptor beta chains below all came from one sample that was sequenced in a study of molecular identifiers for immune sequencing clone quantification (dated by TCRdb to between 2017 and 2018). The library was generated by PCR. The sequencing machine was a NextSeq 500. The public sequencing data were trimmed at Q25 with fastp and processed into clonotypes with MiXCR by TCRdb, which kept only in-frame beta chains. Every distinct CDR3 protein forms one entry, paired with its most common genes and DNA. Counted in this sample were 40,000 to 45,000 distinct CDR3 sequences; 24% of them appeared once. The top ten constitute approximately 0.89% of the sample. Sequences were obtained from naive CD8+ T cells from blood, with Jurkat cell RNA spiked in. The label giving this sample's cell subset or site can be read as: FACS-sorted CD8+CD4-CCR7+CD45RA+ naive T cells. The origin of the receptors is a human donor in good health. Some libraries in this study had Jurkat cell RNA spiked in.

This clonotype came up many times. The rearrangement joins TRBV9 to TRBJ2-3; D ambiguous. The V gene lost 0 bases and the J gene lost 3 bases, with 2 bases spanning the gap. The CDR3 has 12 amino acids. The germline V gene has CDR1 SGDLS and CDR2 YYNGEE. CDR3 nucleotide sequence: TGTGCCAGCAGCGTAGTGACAGATACGCAGTATTTT. Its protein is CASSVVTDTQYF.

This clonotype was detected ten times or more. The rearrangement uses TRBV7-2 and TRBJ2-2, with D possibly TRBD1 on 5 matching bases. The germline gives CDR1 SGHTA, CDR2 FQGNSA. The V end was cut by 8 bases, the J end by 1 base, with 8 bases between. The CDR3 spans 13 residues. The CDR3 sequence is CASSDRNTGELFF. CDR3 coding DNA: TGTGCCAGCTCCGACAGGAACACCGGGGAGCTGTTTTTT.

This clonotype was detected a few times. The chain recombines TRBV15 with TRBJ2-2; no clear D gene. Trimming left V 5 bases short and J 4 bases short, with 23 bases between. This CDR3 is 18 amino acids long. Germline assignment: CDR1 LNHNV and CDR2 YYDKDF (reference sequence). CDR3 loop: CATSGRTPRGPSTGELFF. The CDR3 DNA is TGTGCCACCAGCGGACGAACACCTCGCGGACCAAGCACCGGGGAGCTGTTTTTT.

This clonotype was seen ten or more times. The J gene is TRBJ2-3, the V gene TRBV18, with 8 nucleotides matching TRBD2. From germline, CDR1 is KGHSH and CDR2 LQKENI. The CDR3 sequence is 15 residues long. V was clipped by 4 bases and J by 4 bases; unmatched bases: 7. The CDR3 sequence: CASSLRSGGADTQYF. The DNA for the CDR3 is TGTGCCAGCTCACTCAGAAGCGGGGGAGCAGATACGCAGTATTTT.

This clonotype was observed at least ten times. The chain is built from TRBV11-2 and TRBJ2-3; TRBD2 might be the D (5 bases). The V and J ends lost 5 bases and 9 bases respectively, with 24 bases between them. Germline lookup yields CDR1 SGHAT and CDR2 FQNNGV. This CDR3 region has 16 residues. CDR3 in DNA: TGTGCCAGCAGCCCACACGGGGTGGGTTCGCAGAGGACGCAGTATTTT. Translated: CASSPHGVGSQRTQYF.

CDR3 region: CASSPFETPLPYEQYF. The CDR3 DNA reads TGCGCCAGCAGCCCGTTTGAGACACCTCTTCCCTACGAGCAGTACTTC. The gene calls are TRBV5-1 and TRBJ2-7; D not certain. The CDR3 contains 16 residues. Per the germline V gene, CDR1 is SGHRS and CDR2 is YFSETQ. Deletions cut 4 bases from V and 2 bases from J, with 19 bases between.

This clonotype was recorded at least ten times. V gene TRBV6-2 or TRBV6-3 combines with J gene TRBJ2-3; 14 nucleotides agree with TRBD2. Per the germline V gene, CDR1 is MNHEY and CDR2 is SVGEGT. The V segment lost 4 bases and the J segment 6 bases; nucleotides outside the gene matches: 6. The CDR3 runs to 16 residues. CDR3 sequence reads: CASSWGLAGAGDTQYF. CDR3 sequence (DNA): TGTGCCAGCAGTTGGGGACTAGCGGGGGCCGGGGATACGCAGTATTTT.

This clonotype was observed a few times. The chain recombines TRBV19 with TRBJ2-2, with TRBD1 identical over 8 bases. The germline CDR1 and CDR2 sequences are LNHDA and SQIVND (reference sequence). This CDR3 region has 18 residues. Germline trimming cut 3 bases from V and 5 bases from J; bases unmatched to any gene: 14. CDR3 sequence reads: CASSIGWSRQGATGELFF. In DNA, the CDR3 is TGTGCCAGTAGTATTGGTTGGTCTCGTCAGGGGGCGACCGGGGAGCTGTTTTTT.

The chain employs TRBV2 and TRBJ2-3; 12 positions match TRBD2. CDR1 SNHLY and CDR2 FYNNEI come from the germline V gene. This CDR3 spans 15 amino acids. Trimming removed 7 bases from V and 3 bases from J; junction bases left unmatched: 5. CDR3 protein: CASTLGLAGTDTQYF. DNA of the CDR3: TGTGCCAGCACGTTAGGACTAGCGGGGACAGATACGCAGTATTTT.

The table lists this clonotype with many counts. The V gene is TRBV27, the J gene TRBJ2-3, with 7 bases identical to TRBD1. The CDR3 length is 12 residues. J gave up 14 bases and V 1 base, and 6 bases lay outside the gene matches. Looked up from germline, CDR1 is MNHEY and CDR2 is SMNVEV (reference sequence). CDR3 residues: CASSLYDRVLYF. Written as DNA, the CDR3 is TGTGCCAGCAGTTTATACGACAGGGTCTTGTATTTT.

This clonotype appeared a few times. The gene calls are TRBV20-1 and TRBJ2-5, with D tentatively TRBD2 (6 bases). With 0 bases removed from V and 5 bases from J, the gap between germline ends came to 16 bases. Germline V gene sequence: CDR1 DFQATT, CDR2 SNEGSKA (reference sequence). CDR3 length: 15 amino acids. The CDR3 spells CSARDSGLTSETQYF. In DNA, the CDR3 is TGCAGTGCTAGAGATAGTGGACTAACCTCTGAGACCCAGTACTTC.

This clonotype was detected ten times or more. This sequence joins TRBV18 and TRBJ2-5; D remains ambiguous. V was shortened by 8 bases and J by 0 bases, with 13 bases between the two germline ends. CDR3 length: 14 amino acids. Looked up from germline, CDR1 is KGHSH and CDR2 is LQKENI. The CDR3 coding sequence is TGTGCCAGCACCCCTCAGGAGTACCAAGAGACCCAGTACTTC. This gives the protein CASTPQEYQETQYF.

This clonotype has at least ten counts. V gene TRBV7-9 combines with J gene TRBJ1-1; possibly TRBD1 for D (5 bases). The CDR3 has 12 residues. The germline V gene encodes CDR1 SEHNR and CDR2 FQNEAQ (reference sequence). Trimming took 5 bases from V and 5 from J, leaving 9 bases between them. The chain's CDR3 is CASSPDSTEAFF. The CDR3 DNA reads TGTGCCAGCAGCCCCGACAGTACTGAAGCTTTCTTT.

This clonotype has a handful of counts. The CDR3 DNA reads as TGTGCCAGCAGTTTAGCCCCCATGGGGCAAGAGACCCAGTACTTC. As protein: CASSLAPMGQETQYF. The rearrangement links TRBV27 to TRBJ2-5; D is ambiguous. The CDR3 runs 15 residues. Germline V gives CDR1 MNHEY, CDR2 SMNVEV (reference sequence). Trimming left V 2 bases short and J 2 bases short, with 12 bases between.

In the case of this clonotype: This may stem from a read error, because a much larger clone lies one nucleotide away. This chain links TRBV5-3 with TRBJ1-5; the D is unclear. TRBV5-3 is flagged as an ORF with uncertain function. This CDR3 contains 14 residues. The germline V and J ends were trimmed by 10 bases and 3 bases, with 17 bases remaining between them. The CDR3 loop reads CAGSFPGANQPQHF. The DNA of the CDR3 is TGTGCCGGCAGCTTCCCAGGAGCCAATCAGCCCCAGCATTTT.

This clonotype was counted ten times or more. The rearrangement uses TRBV10-3 and TRBJ2-3, with unresolved D. Germline CDR1 ENHRY, CDR2 SYGVKD. With 5 bases removed from V and 6 bases from J, the gap between germline ends came to 12 bases. This CDR3 has 13 amino acids. CDR3 sequence (DNA): TGTGCCATCAGTCTGCAGGAGTTGGATACGCAGTATTTT. Protein sequence: CAISLQELDTQYF.

This clonotype was recorded at least ten times. The chain has TRBV6-6 and TRBJ2-4, with D unresolved. Between the trimmed V and J ends, which lost 8 bases and 0 bases, there was a span of 8 bases. The CDR3 is made up of 13 amino acids. Germline V gives CDR1 MNHNY, CDR2 SVGAGI (reference sequence). This chain's CDR3 is CASSGLAKNIQYF. For the CDR3, the DNA is TGTGCCAGCTCGGGCTTAGCCAAAAACATTCAGTACTTC.

This clonotype was detected many times. This chain connects TRBV12-5 to TRBJ1-5, with D maybe TRBD1 (5 bases). The germline V gene encodes CDR1 LGHNT and CDR2 FRNRAP. The V gene lost 0 bases and the J gene lost 1 base, with 7 bases spanning the gap. The CDR3 runs 15 residues. CDR3 DNA: TGTGCTAGTGGTTTGGTGGACAACAGCAATCAGCCCCAGCATTTT. This encodes CASGLVDNSNQPQHF.

This clonotype was seen ten or more times. The gene calls are TRBV7-9 and TRBJ2-7; TRBD2 aligns across 12 bases. CDR3 length: 15 residues. J was trimmed by 7 bases and V by 5 bases; bases with no gene match: 9. CDR1 is SEHNR, CDR2 FQNEAQ, per germline (reference sequence). Written as DNA, the CDR3 is TGTGCCAGCAGCCGATCTAGCGGGGGGGCAGGAGAGCAGTACTTC. Encoded protein: CASSRSSGGAGEQYF.

A single count supports this clonotype. This may come from a read error, since a much larger clone is one base off. This sequence joins TRBV14 and TRBJ2-6; a weak D match, TRBD1 (5 bases). The CDR3 runs to 17 residues. Trimming left V 4 bases short and J 0 bases short, with 13 bases between. Germline CDR1 SGHDN, CDR2 FVKESK. The DNA of the CDR3 is TGTGCCAGCAGCCTTCCTCCTGGGGCCTCTGGGGCCAACGTCCTGACTTTC. The encoded protein is CASSLPPGASGANVLTF.

The chain uses TRBV15 and TRBJ2-6; 7 bases match TRBD1. This CDR3 is 16 amino acids long. The junction had 4 bases not matched to a gene; V was cut back by 3 bases and J by 2 bases. Germline CDR1 reads LNHNV; CDR2 reads YYDKDF (reference sequence). CDR3 nucleotides: TGTGCCACCAGCAGGACTACAGGGGCTGGGGCCAACGTCCTGACTTTC. Translation: CATSRTTGAGANVLTF.

Details on this clonotype: Given the absence of the conserved phenylalanine or tryptophan at the CDR3 end, a read error is likely. The limits of the CDR3 on the DNA are not certain, so only TCRdb's listed CDR3 is given. V gene TRBV18 combines with J gene TRBJ2-1; the table gives TRBD2 as D, unverified against the DNA. The germline CDR1 and CDR2 sequences are KGHSH and LQKENI. The CDR3 adds up to 15 amino acids, both ends counted. CDR3 sequence reads: CASSQGTFTMGEPFS.

This clonotype was counted only a few times. The gene calls are TRBV13 and TRBJ2-1; 10 bases are shared with TRBD1. The J segment lost 5 bases and the V segment lost 3 bases, leaving 16 bases of the junction unmatched. The CDR3 runs to 19 residues. Germline CDR1 PRHDT, CDR2 FYEKMQ (reference sequence). CDR3 nucleotides: TGTGCCAGCAGCTTCATGGAGGGTTCGGGGACAGGGGACAACAATGAGCAGTTCTTC. Amino acid sequence: CASSFMEGSGTGDNNEQFF.

This clonotype has at least ten counts. The chain has TRBV7-6 and TRBJ2-2; D gene ambiguous. The germline CDR1 and CDR2 sequences are SGHVS and FNYEAQ. Trimming took off 5 bases at V and 4 bases at J, with 20 bases between the two ends. The CDR3 runs 17 residues. The CDR3 protein is CASSPRTNAVGTGELFF. The DNA of the CDR3 is TGTGCCAGCAGCCCCCGGACGAACGCCGTAGGCACCGGGGAGCTGTTTTTT.

This clonotype was detected ten times or more. This chain connects TRBV4-1 to TRBJ2-1; TRBD2 matches 8 bases. Germline assignment: CDR1 MGHRA and CDR2 YSYEKL. The CDR3 covers 18 residues. V lost 0 bases to trimming and J lost 4 bases; unmatched junction nucleotides: 11. The CDR3 DNA follows: TGCGCCAGCAGCCAAGATTCTTCCTCTAGCGGGTTGTACAATGAGCAGTTCTTC. Encoded protein: CASSQDSSSSGLYNEQFF.